This T cell receptor (beta chain) derives from a study of blood T cells in healthy people across ages. Broader study findings: There were more naive CD4+ cells and higher diversity in long-lived donors than in aged donors.

This clonotype was counted at least ten times. Its antigen remains unidentified. Each donor's blood draw was roughly 9.8 milliliters of peripheral blood. A J-beta primer mix and a sample-barcoded 5' primer were used in a second PCR of about 7 to 12 cycles. From the 5' RACE reads, TCRdb called clonotypes with MiXCR, one entry per CDR3 protein. Seen here are hundreds of thousands of distinct CDR3 sequences, 45% to 50% observed once, and the top ten hold around a third. V lost 3 bases, J lost 6 bases, and 17 bases lay in between. CDR1 and CDR2 (germline): ENHRY, SYGVKD. The CDR3 runs to 15 residues. The receptor was isolated from a woman in her sixties or seventies in good health. Sequenced material: blood. V and J are TRBV10-3 and TRBJ1-2, with D perhaps matching TRBD1 (5 bases). The CDR3, as DNA: TGTGCCATCAGTGATGTGGCTCTGGGGGGTAATGGCTACACCTTC. Protein product: CAISDVALGGNGYTF.